These 19 T cell receptor beta chains were all obtained from the same sample, sequenced in a study of T cells in Graves' hyperthyroidism and ophthalmopathy. From RNA transcripts, TCR beta CDR3 regions were amplified. RT-PCR in the first round (using the HTBI primer set) targeted the TCR CDR3. TCRdb ran MiXCR on the multiplex PCR reads and lists one entry per CDR3 protein. The table shows some 770,000 distinct CDR3 sequences, with less than 20% occurring only once. The sample taken for sequencing was blood. Receptors originate from a young man with Graves' hyperthyroidism.

In its sample, this clonotype was seen many times. CDR3 in amino acids: CASSYEAGPLHEQYF. The CDR3 nucleotides are TGTGCCAGCAGCTACGAGGCGGGACCTTTACACGAGCAGTACTTC. This chain connects TRBV11-2 to TRBJ2-7; D possibly corresponds to TRBD2 (6 bases). Germline V gene data show CDR1 as SGHAT and CDR2 as FQNNGV. Trimming shortened V by 4 bases and J by 5 bases, and 18 bases separated the two germline ends. The CDR3 extends over 15 amino acids.

The V call is TRBV20-1, the J call TRBJ1-2; D is unclear. The length of the CDR3 is 13 residues. CDR1 is DFQATT and CDR2 is SNEGSKA in the germline V gene (reference sequence). V shed 6 bases and J shed 4 bases, with 15 bases lying between them. The CDR3 sequence is CSAQTRYTYGYTF. In nucleotides, the CDR3 is TGCAGTGCCCAAACCCGATACACCTATGGCTACACCTTC.

The chain carries TRBV11-2 and TRBJ2-4, with 8 bases aligning to TRBD1. The CDR3 is made up of 17 amino acids. Germline CDR1 and CDR2: SGHAT and FQNNGV. J was trimmed by 1 base and V by 4 bases; bases with no gene match: 9. Here the CDR3 DNA reads TGTGCCAGCAGCTACCTCGTTGGGGACAGGGCCAAAAACATTCAGTACTTC. It is translated as CASSYLVGDRAKNIQYF.

The chain couples TRBV12-3 or TRBV12-4 to TRBJ2-2; 9 bases are a match to TRBD2. J was trimmed by 7 bases and V by 8 bases; bases with no gene match: 8. The CDR3 is made up of 14 amino acids. CDR3 nucleotides: TGTGCCAGCCTTCGGCGGGAGGGGCTCGGGGAGCTGTTTTTT. It is translated as CASLRREGLGELFF.

This clonotype was counted between two and nine times. The chain combines TRBV7-9 with TRBJ2-3, with a possible D match to TRBD1 (6 bases). Germline V CDR1 and CDR2: SEHNR, FQNEAQ (reference sequence). The CDR3 covers 18 residues. V was pared by 2 bases and J by 2 bases, with 20 bases between. The CDR3 region is CASSLPQGYSSNTDTQYF. DNA for the CDR3: TGTGCCAGCAGCTTACCCCAGGGGTACAGCTCCAACACAGATACGCAGTATTTT.

This clonotype came up a few times. This chain uses TRBV19 with TRBJ2-2, with D perhaps TRBD2 (7 bases). The CDR3 consists of 16 residues. With 5 bases removed from V and 0 bases from J, the gap between germline ends came to 13 bases. The germline V gene has CDR1 LNHDA and CDR2 SQIVND (reference sequence). The CDR3 DNA sequence: TGTGCCAGTAGTTCGGGGGGCGGAACGAACACCGGGGAGCTGTTTTTT. Translated, it gives CASSSGGGTNTGELFF.

This clonotype was observed at least ten times. This chain uses TRBV3-1 with TRBJ1-1; no firm D call. The CDR3 is 16 amino acids. The germline V gene encodes CDR1 LGHDT and CDR2 YNNKEL (reference sequence). V shed 4 bases and J shed 8 bases, with 23 bases lying between them. Here the CDR3 reads CASSPAPDVWSEEAFF. The CDR3, as DNA: TGTGCCAGCAGCCCCGCCCCGGACGTCTGGTCAGAAGAAGCTTTCTTT.

This clonotype was seen at least ten times. The rearrangement joins TRBV3-1 to TRBJ1-2; unclear D gene. CDR1 is LGHDT, CDR2 YNNKEL, per germline (reference sequence). The CDR3 runs to 12 residues. V was shortened by 4 bases and J by 7 bases, with 10 bases between the two germline ends. The CDR3 DNA reads as TGTGCCAGCAGCCGTGAAGGCGGTGGCTACACCTTC. As protein: CASSREGGGYTF.

The chain combines TRBV7-9 with TRBJ2-3; 9 bases align to TRBD2. The V segment lost 5 bases and the J segment 0 bases; nucleotides outside the gene matches: 9. CDR3 size: 17 residues. Per germline, CDR1 SEHNR and CDR2 FQNEAQ (reference sequence). The CDR3 loop is CASSPTTSGLSTDTQYF. The CDR3 nucleotides read TGTGCCAGCAGCCCAACTACTAGCGGGCTTAGCACAGATACGCAGTATTTT.

At least ten counts were recorded for this clonotype. The genes are TRBV27 and TRBJ2-1; D may be TRBD1 (7 bases). The CDR3 sequence is 16 residues long. Trimming took off 4 bases at V and 0 bases at J, with 13 bases between the two ends. CDR1 MNHEY and CDR2 SMNVEV come from the germline V gene (reference sequence). CDR3 nucleotide sequence: TGTGCCAGCAGTTCGGCGGGACAGAGCTCCTACAATGAGCAGTTCTTC. It specifies CASSSAGQSSYNEQFF.

This clonotype was counted a few times. A read error is possible here, since a much larger clone lies one base away. The chain is built from TRBV2 and TRBJ2-1; tentatively, D is TRBD2 (5 bases). This CDR3 is built from 14 residues. Germline CDR1 SNHLY, CDR2 FYNNEI. The chain's CDR3 is CAGSEAGGSDEQFF. CDR3 bases: TGTGCCGGCAGTGAAGCCGGAGGAAGCGATGAGCAGTTCTTC.

This clonotype was detected many times. The rearrangement uses TRBV6-2 or TRBV6-3 and TRBJ2-2; the match to TRBD2 covers 7 bases. Germline assignment: CDR1 MNHEY and CDR2 SVGEGT. The CDR3 runs to 14 residues. After removal of 6 bases from V and 7 bases from J, the junction contained 8 bases not matched to a gene. This CDR3 is CASSPTGGSGELFF. The CDR3, as DNA: TGTGCCAGCAGCCCCACGGGAGGAAGCGGGGAGCTGTTTTTT.

The chain is built from TRBV6-2 or TRBV6-3 and TRBJ2-7; 9 bases fit TRBD1. V was clipped by 4 bases and J by 5 bases; unmatched bases: 12. CDR3 length: 16 amino acids. Germline CDR1 and CDR2: MNHEY and SVGEGT. The CDR3 reads CASSFLPGQGSHEQYF. In nucleotides, the CDR3 is TGTGCCAGCAGTTTCCTTCCGGGACAGGGTAGCCACGAGCAGTACTTC.

The table lists this clonotype with a few counts. The chain uses TRBV30 and TRBJ1-3; D gene ambiguous. Germline V lookup: CDR1 GTSNPN, CDR2 SVGIG (reference sequence). CDR3 length: 17 amino acids. V was cut by 1 base and J by 0 bases, with 16 bases left in between. The CDR3 sequence: CAWSGSGLAISGNTIYF. CDR3 coding DNA: TGTGCCTGGAGTGGATCCGGTCTAGCCATCTCTGGAAACACCATATATTTT.

This clonotype was observed many times. The V gene is TRBV6-2 or TRBV6-3, the J gene TRBJ1-2, with 7 bases matching TRBD1. CDR1 and CDR2 (germline): MNHEY, SVGEGT. V lost 5 bases to trimming and J lost 5 bases; unmatched junction nucleotides: 2. This CDR3 is built from 12 residues. CDR3 loop: CASSATGYGYTF. The CDR3, as DNA: TGTGCCAGCAGTGCGACAGGGTATGGCTACACCTTC.

This chain joins TRBV3-1 and TRBJ1-2; D remains ambiguous. The germline CDR1 and CDR2 sequences are LGHDT and YNNKEL (reference sequence). This CDR3 spans 12 amino acids. Trimming pared 4 bases from V and 8 bases from J, leaving 11 bases between. The CDR3 is CASSLPRGGYTF. The CDR3 DNA sequence: TGTGCCAGCAGCCTCCCCCGCGGAGGCTACACCTTC.

There are many counts of this clonotype. V gene TRBV2 combines with J gene TRBJ2-1; weak D call: TRBD2 (6 bases). CDR3 size: 13 residues. The V gene's germline CDR1 is SNHLY and CDR2 FYNNEI. V was trimmed by 9 bases and J by 2 bases, leaving 11 bases between them. CDR3 in amino acids: CASHGRAYNEQFF. The CDR3 DNA sequence: TGTGCCAGTCACGGGAGAGCCTACAATGAGCAGTTCTTC.

Only a few counts were recorded for this clonotype. V gene TRBV11-2 combines with J gene TRBJ2-4, with 10 bases fitting TRBD2. V trimming: 2 bases; J trimming: 2 bases; junction bases outside the gene matches: 15. Germline loops: CDR1 SGHAT, CDR2 FQNNGV. The CDR3 extends over 20 amino acids. CDR3 sequence reads: CASSLRASGRNWSTKNIQYF. DNA for the CDR3: TGTGCCAGCAGCTTAAGGGCTAGCGGGAGAAACTGGTCGACCAAAAACATTCAGTACTTC.

Note on this clonotype: A much larger clone is a single base away; this may be a read error. Without the conserved terminal phenylalanine or tryptophan, this CDR3 likely stems from a read error. The chain has TRBV2 and TRBJ2-7, with 7 bases that match TRBD2. The germline CDR1 and CDR2 sequences are SNHLY and FYNNEI. The CDR3 has 12 residues. The trim removed 4 bases at V and 6 bases at J, leaving 3 bases unmatched. CDR3 sequence: CASSGSGAEQYL. CDR3 sequence (DNA): TGTGCCAGCAGTGGGAGCGGGGCCGAGCAGTACCTC.